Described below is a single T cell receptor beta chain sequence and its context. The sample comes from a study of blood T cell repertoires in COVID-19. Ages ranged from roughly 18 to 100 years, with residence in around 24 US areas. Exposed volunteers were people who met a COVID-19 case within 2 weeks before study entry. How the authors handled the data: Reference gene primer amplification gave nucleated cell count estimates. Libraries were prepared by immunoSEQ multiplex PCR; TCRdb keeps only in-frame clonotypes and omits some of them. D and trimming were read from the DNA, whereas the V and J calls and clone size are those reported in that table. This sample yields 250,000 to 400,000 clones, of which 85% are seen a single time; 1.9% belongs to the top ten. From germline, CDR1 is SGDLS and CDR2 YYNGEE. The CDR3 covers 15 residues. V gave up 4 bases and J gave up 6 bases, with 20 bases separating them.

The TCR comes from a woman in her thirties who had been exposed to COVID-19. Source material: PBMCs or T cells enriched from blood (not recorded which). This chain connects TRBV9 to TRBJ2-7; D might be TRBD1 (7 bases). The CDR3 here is CASSPRGAGGGEQYF. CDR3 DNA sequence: TGTGCCAGCAGCCCAAGAGGGGCAGGGGGAGGCGAGCAGTACTTC.